The count of the clone carrying this T cell receptor beta chain is one. The data are from a study of blood T cell repertoires in COVID-19. Study at large: The United States, Italy and Spain supplied acute and convalescent COVID-19 samples. PBMCs, B-cell-depleted T cells, or T cells were the source of the cDNA or gDNA that made up the material.

Per the study methods: Estimation of nucleated cell counts relied on the amplification of reference gene primers. TCRdb's copy holds only in-frame clones and misses some; the assay was immunoSEQ multiplex PCR. The DNA was the basis for D and trimming; V, J and clone size are from that table. This sample has roughly 330,000 clones, with over 70% found just once. The germline V gene has CDR1 SGHRS and CDR2 YFSETQ. This CDR3 has 15 amino acids. Trimming shortened V by 4 bases and J by 3 bases, and 14 bases separated the two germline ends. Sample: peripheral blood. This clonotype was sampled from a woman in her forties or fifties with acute or convalescent COVID-19. The V and J genes are TRBV5-1 and TRBJ1-5; possible D gene TRBD1, 6 bases. CDR3 amino acids: CASSPDGGLNQPQHF. CDR3 in DNA: TGCGCCAGCAGCCCGGACGGGGGGCTCAATCAGCCCCAGCATTTT.